This TCR beta chain was retrieved from a study of beta chain features in type 1 diabetes. Overall study context: Comparable age, gender and cell yields were observed in patients relative to healthy donors.

This clone was picked up a small number of times. Antigen: not known. Study-wide results and caveats: Across all four CD4+ subsets, people with type 1 diabetes showed modestly shorter TCRB CDR3s.

The CDR3 is 15 residues long. Germline CDR1 and CDR2: LNHDA and SQIVND (reference sequence). V trimming: 3 bases; J trimming: 9 bases; junction bases outside the gene matches: 8. The study reverse transcribed the entire isolated RNA, so it sequenced expressed TCRB transcripts. TCRdb's table, derived via immunoSEQ multiplex PCR, lists solely in-frame clones and lacks some. The sample holds under 300,000 clones, more than 11% seen once. Sequencing was carried out using naive CD4+ T cells from blood. This rearrangement joins TRBV19 to TRBJ1-6, with 7 nucleotides matching TRBD1. The TCR comes from a man aged 25 to 40 with type 1 diabetes. CDR3: CASSISGTEASPLHF. The CDR3 DNA reads as TGTGCCAGTAGTATCTCCGGGACAGAGGCTTCACCCCTCCACTTT.